Listed below are T cell receptor beta chains from one sample, sequenced in a study of cytotoxic CD8 clonotypes in ibrutinib-treated CLL. Profiling relied on immunoSEQ multiplex PCR, and the TCRdb table lists in-frame clones only, not all of them. Here the sample spans approximately 84,000 clones, 85% to 90% being singletons. Sequenced material: PBMCs, taken before ibrutinib treatment. All receptors come from a human donor with chronic lymphocytic leukemia. Each CDR3 is given with its conserved first and last residue. Fields, in order: clone size, J gene, D gene, V gene, CDR3 protein, CDR3 DNA. D genes are given only for firm matches. Size tells how often a clone was seen (once, few, many) or the class of an expanded clone, and some rows leave it out.

>NA|TRBJ1-1|NA|TRBV28
CASSIRRTEAFF
TGTGCCAGCAGCATACGGCGCACTGAAGCTTTCTTT
>NA|TRBJ1-2|TRBD1|TRBV4-2
CASSQDGQGIRNYGYTF
TGTGCCAGCAGCCAAGATGGACAGGGGATACGGAACTATGGCTACACCTTC
>NA|TRBJ2-1|TRBD1|TRBV5-6
CASSLRDRGYNEQFF
TGTGCCAGCAGCTTGCGTGACAGGGGCTACAATGAGCAGTTCTTC
>NA|TRBJ2-2|NA|TRBV11-3
CASSGSGRTGELFF
TGTGCCAGCAGTGGATCCGGGAGAACCGGGGAGCTGTTTTTT
>NA|TRBJ1-1|NA|TRBV27
CASSLRGMNTEAFF
TGTGCCAGCAGCCTAAGAGGGATGAACACTGAAGCTTTCTTT
>NA|TRBJ2-1|NA|TRBV30
CAWSVGGGRSEQFF
TGTGCCTGGAGTGTAGGGGGAGGGCGGAGTGAGCAGTTCTTC
>NA|TRBJ1-1|NA|TRBV7-3
CASSLNWAGAAFF
TGTGCCAGCAGCTTAAATTGGGCAGGGGCGGCTTTCTTT
>NA|TRBJ1-2|NA|TRBV5-4
CASSIRDNYGYTF
TGTGCCAGCAGCATTCGTGATAACTATGGCTACACCTTC
>NA|TRBJ2-7|NA|TRBV11-3
CASSTRSRDGPSYEQYF
TGTGCCAGCAGCACGCGCTCCCGGGACGGTCCCTCCTACGAGCAGTACTTC
>NA|TRBJ1-2|NA|TRBV15
CATSRGQGSIYGYTF
TGTGCCACCAGCAGAGGGCAGGGGTCTATTTATGGCTACACCTTC
>NA|TRBJ2-2|TRBD2|TRBV9
CASSKTSAGELFF
TGTGCCAGCAGTAAAACTAGCGCCGGGGAGCTGTTTTTT
>NA|TRBJ1-2|TRBD1|TRBV5-1
CASSPGTGRNYGYTF
TGCGCCAGCAGCCCGGGGACAGGGAGAAACTATGGCTACACCTTC
>NA|TRBJ2-5|TRBD2|TRBV7-8
CASTNIAGGGKETQYF
TGTGCCAGCACGAATATAGCGGGAGGAGGGAAAGAGACCCAGTACTTC
>NA|TRBJ1-1|NA|TRBV7-8
CASSGYRFGTNTEAFF
TGTGCCAGCAGTGGTTACAGGTTCGGCACGAACACTGAAGCTTTCTTT
>NA|TRBJ1-2|NA|TRBV5-1
CASSPLVEGSDGYTF
TGCGCCAGCAGCCCCCTCGTCGAGGGGAGTGATGGCTACACCTTC
>NA|TRBJ1-5|NA|TRBV5-1
CASSPDPNRGSNQPQHF
TGCGCCAGCAGCCCGGACCCCAACCGGGGTAGCAATCAGCCCCAGCATTTT
>NA|TRBJ1-2|TRBD1|TRBV27
CASRKGTGNGYTF
TGTGCCAGCAGAAAAGGGACAGGGAATGGCTACACCTTC
>medium-sized|TRBJ1-1|NA|TRBV15
CATSISGVSEAFF
TGTGCCACCAGCATTTCAGGGGTGTCTGAAGCTTTCTTT
>NA|TRBJ2-7|TRBD2|TRBV27
CASKKAGGPTYEQYF
TGTGCCAGCAAAAAAGCGGGAGGGCCGACCTACGAGCAGTACTTC
>NA|TRBJ2-2|TRBD1|TRBV7-9
CASSFWDSFTGELFF
TGTGCCAGCAGCTTCTGGGACAGCTTCACCGGGGAGCTGTTTTTT
>NA|TRBJ2-7|NA|TRBV7-2
CASSSRGLQSYEQYF
TGTGCCAGCAGCTCCCGGGGACTGCAGTCCTACGAGCAGTACTTC
>NA|TRBJ1-1|NA|TRBV5-1
CASSQGTLNTEAFF
TGCGCCAGCAGCCAAGGGACATTGAACACTGAAGCTTTCTTT
>NA|TRBJ2-3|NA|TRBV27
CASSHRRLSSTDTQYF
TGTGCCAGCAGCCACCGGCGGCTCTCTAGCACAGATACGCAGTATTTT
>NA|TRBJ2-7|NA|TRBV4-1
CASSRLGGPRAYEQYF
TGCGCCAGCAGCCGCCTGGGGGGCCCTAGGGCCTACGAGCAGTACTTC
>NA|TRBJ2-7|TRBD2|TRBV27
CASSLRGIGEQYF
TGTGCCAGCAGTTTGCGGGGGATAGGCGAGCAGTACTTC
>NA|TRBJ1-1|TRBD1|TRBV19
CASSIGEGGQAFF
TGTGCCAGTAGTATAGGTGAAGGGGGCCAAGCTTTCTTT
>NA|TRBJ1-1|NA|TRBV7-9
CASSLVADTEAFF
TGTGCCAGCAGCTTAGTGGCGGACACTGAAGCTTTCTTT
>few|TRBJ2-7|NA|TRBV6-5
CASIARQAPSYEQYF
TGTGCCAGCATTGCACGACAGGCTCCCTCCTACGAGCAGTACTTC
>NA|TRBJ2-7|NA|TRBV28
CASSLDIGGGNEQYF
TGTGCCAGCAGTTTAGATATCGGCGGAGGCAACGAGCAGTACTTC
>NA|TRBJ2-7|NA|TRBV6-4
CAIARRVTYEQYF
TGTGCCATCGCTAGGCGAGTCACCTACGAGCAGTACTTC
>once|TRBJ2-7|NA|TRBV21-1
CAGYEQYF
TGTGCCGGTTACGAGCAGTACTTC
>many|TRBJ2-7|TRBD1|TRBV5-5
CASSHRGSYEQYF
TGTGCCAGCAGCCACAGGGGATCCTACGAGCAGTACTTC
>once|TRBJ1-5|NA|TRBV19
CASSGRGGNQPQHF
TGTGCCAGTTCTGGGAGGGGAGGCAATCAGCCCCAGCATTTT
>few|TRBJ1-2|NA|TRBV30
CAWRLGRKDYGYTF
TGTGCCTGGAGGCTGGGGAGAAAGGACTATGGCTACACCTTC
>NA|TRBJ2-7|NA|TRBV19
CASSITSSGGYEQYF
TGTGCCAGTAGTATAACCAGCTCTGGGGGCTACGAGCAGTACTTC
>NA|TRBJ1-2|TRBD1|TRBV19
CASLRGTTGYTF
TGTGCCAGTCTCAGGGGGACGACTGGCTACACCTTC
>NA|TRBJ2-1|TRBD2|TRBV5-5
CASSLVPSGRGDEQFF
TGTGCCAGCAGCTTGGTTCCGAGCGGGAGGGGCGATGAGCAGTTCTTC